Below are 15 T cell receptor beta chains sequenced from a single sample in a study of blood T cell repertoires in COVID-19. The table came from immunoSEQ multiplex PCR; TCRdb's copy has only in-frame clones and leaves some out. This sample has some 14,000 clones, with roughly 80% found just once. The sample comprised peripheral blood. The receptors were sampled from a human donor in a cohort sampled during active COVID-19.

V and J are TRBV9 and TRBJ2-1; the D gene is possibly TRBD2 (6 bases). The V and J ends lost 4 bases and 0 bases respectively, with 11 bases between them. Germline CDR1 reads SGDLS; CDR2 reads YYNGEE. This CDR3 is built from 15 residues. The CDR3 loop reads CASSPTGLSYNEQFF. DNA for the CDR3: TGTGCCAGCAGCCCCACGGGACTCTCCTACAATGAGCAGTTCTTC.

The J gene is TRBJ1-2, the V gene TRBV29-1; tentatively, D is TRBD1 (6 bases). Between the trimmed V and J ends, which lost 7 bases and 8 bases, there was a span of 14 bases. CDR1 is SQVTM, CDR2 ANQGSEA, per germline. This CDR3 spans 11 amino acids. The CDR3 loop is CSGGAGGGYTF. The DNA for the CDR3 is TGCAGCGGGGGGGCGGGCGGGGGCTACACCTTC.

This clone was recorded only once. V is TRBV19 and J is TRBJ2-6, with 7 bases that match TRBD1. The trim removed 5 bases at V and 3 bases at J, leaving 7 bases unmatched. Germline loops: CDR1 LNHDA, CDR2 SQIVND (reference sequence). The CDR3 contains 16 residues. DNA of the CDR3: TGTGCCAGTAGTCTAGGGACAGTTTATGGGGCCAACGTCCTGACTTTC. This encodes CASSLGTVYGANVLTF.

This sequence joins TRBV7-2 and TRBJ2-3, with a possible D match to TRBD2 (6 bases). Germline V gene lookup returns CDR1 SGHTA and CDR2 FQGNSA. This CDR3 is built from 16 residues. The V end was cut by 4 bases, the J end by 4 bases, with 18 bases between. The CDR3, as DNA: TGTGCCAGCAGCTATTCGGGAGTAACTATGGCAGATACGCAGTATTTT. Residues: CASSYSGVTMADTQYF. The whole variable domain, remainder taken from reference TRBV7-2 and TRBJ2-3, is GAGVSQSPSNKVTEKGKDVELRCDPISGHTALYWYRQSLGQGLEFLIYFQGNSAPDKSGLPSDRFSAERTGGSVSTLTIQRTQQEDSAVYLCASSYSGVTMADTQYFGPGTRLTVL.

This clone was seen just once. The rearrangement joins TRBV5-1 to TRBJ2-5; D is ambiguous. V lost 4 bases to trimming and J lost 2 bases, with 12 bases between them. Per the germline V gene, CDR1 is SGHRS and CDR2 is YFSETQ. The CDR3 sequence is 14 residues long. Written as DNA, the CDR3 is TGCGCCAGCAGCACAACCGTTTCTCAAGAGACCCAGTACTTC. Protein sequence: CASSTTVSQETQYF.

This clone appeared a few times. The chain employs TRBV4-1 and TRBJ2-7; possible D gene TRBD1, 5 bases. Trimming left V 0 bases short and J 0 bases short, with 15 bases between. Germline CDR1 reads MGHRA; CDR2 reads YSYEKL. This CDR3 has 17 residues. CDR3 bases: TGCGCCAGCAGCCAAGATCCCGCAGGGTGGAGCTCCTACGAGCAGTACTTC. It yields the protein CASSQDPAGWSSYEQYF.

The chain couples TRBV15 to TRBJ2-5; D might be TRBD2 (6 bases). Germline V gives CDR1 LNHNV, CDR2 YYDKDF (reference sequence). This CDR3 comprises 15 residues. The germline V and J ends were trimmed by 2 bases and 1 base, with 11 bases remaining between them. The CDR3 nucleotides are TGTGCCACCAGCAGACAGCGGGCTAGCCAAGAGACCCAGTACTTC. Its translation: CATSRQRASQETQYF.

V is TRBV27 and J is TRBJ1-1, with 7 bases lining up with TRBD1. This CDR3 comprises 15 residues. The germline V gene has CDR1 MNHEY and CDR2 SMNVEV (reference sequence). V was clipped by 6 bases and J by 0 bases; unmatched bases: 7. CDR3 region: CASRTLQGMNTEAFF. The CDR3 bases are TGTGCCAGCAGAACTCTACAGGGGATGAACACTGAAGCTTTCTTT.

V and J are TRBV28 and TRBJ1-1, with 8 positions matching TRBD1. The CDR3 consists of 15 residues. V lost 6 bases, J lost 6 bases, and 12 bases stayed unmatched. The germline CDR1 and CDR2 sequences are MDHEN and SYDVKM. The CDR3 DNA follows: TGTGCCAGCAGACCGACAGGGGAGGGTGGGTCTGAAGCTTTCTTT. It specifies CASRPTGEGGSEAFF.

The gene calls are TRBV28 and TRBJ1-1; weak D call: TRBD1 (5 bases). V lost 7 bases to trimming and J lost 0 bases, with 9 bases between them. Per germline, CDR1 MDHEN and CDR2 SYDVKM. This CDR3 is 13 amino acids long. The CDR3 protein is CASTDSMNTEAFF. CDR3 DNA sequence: TGTGCCAGCACCGACAGTATGAACACTGAAGCTTTCTTT. The full variable domain, its missing parts supplied by reference TRBV28 and TRBJ1-1, is DVKVTQSSRYLVKRTGEKVFLECVQDMDHENMFWYRQDPGLGLRLIYFSYDVKMKEKGDIPEGYSVSREKKERFSLILESASTNQTSMYLCASTDSMNTEAFFGQGTRLTVV.

The chain carries TRBV18 and TRBJ2-1; TRBD2 aligns across 8 bases. The V segment lost 5 bases and the J segment 3 bases; nucleotides outside the gene matches: 9. In germline, CDR1 is KGHSH, CDR2 LQKENI. The CDR3 extends over 16 amino acids. The CDR3 spells CASSEELAVIYNEQFF. CDR3 bases: TGTGCCAGCTCAGAGGAACTAGCGGTGATCTACAATGAGCAGTTCTTC.

V and J are TRBV5-6 and TRBJ2-5; 7 bases are a match to TRBD1. The CDR3 sequence is 13 residues long. V lost 5 bases, J lost 5 bases, and 6 bases stayed unmatched. Germline values: CDR1 SGHDT, CDR2 YYEEEE. CDR3: CASRQNRGETQYF. CDR3 sequence (DNA): TGTGCCAGCAGACAAAACAGGGGTGAGACCCAGTACTTC. The full variable domain, completed using reference TRBV5-6 and TRBJ2-5, is DAGVTQSPTHLIKTRGQQVTLRCSPKSGHDTVSWYQQALGQGPQFIFQYYEEEERQRGNFPDRFSGHQFPNYSSELNVNALLLGDSALYLCASRQNRGETQYFGPGTRLLVL.

This clone showed up just a few times. The CDR3 region is CASSLRDHQETQYF. CDR3 bases: TGTGCCAGCAGTCTCCGGGATCACCAAGAGACCCAGTACTTC. The chain carries TRBV27 and TRBJ2-5, with D possibly TRBD2 on 5 matching bases. Germline CDR1 is MNHEY and CDR2 is SMNVEV (reference sequence). The CDR3 covers 14 residues. Trimming removed 5 bases from V and 0 bases from J, with 10 bases in between.

This chain links TRBV19 with TRBJ1-1; D not resolved. Trimming cost V 1 base and J 1 base, with 4 bases left between them. CDR1 and CDR2 from the germline V gene are LNHDA and SQIVND (reference sequence). The CDR3 totals 13 residues. The chain's CDR3 is CASSIGQNTEAFF. The CDR3 DNA sequence: TGTGCCAGTAGTATAGGGCAGAACACTGAAGCTTTCTTT.

This CDR3 reads CASSSTGPGANYEQYF. CDR3 nucleotide sequence: TGTGCCAGCAGTTCGACGGGCCCAGGGGCTAACTATGAGCAGTACTTC. J is TRBJ2-7 and V is TRBV6-5, with TRBD1 as a possible D gene (6 bases). Germline V gives CDR1 MNHEY, CDR2 SVGAGI. The CDR3 loop spans 16 amino acids. Trimming left V 4 bases short and J 7 bases short, with 23 bases between.